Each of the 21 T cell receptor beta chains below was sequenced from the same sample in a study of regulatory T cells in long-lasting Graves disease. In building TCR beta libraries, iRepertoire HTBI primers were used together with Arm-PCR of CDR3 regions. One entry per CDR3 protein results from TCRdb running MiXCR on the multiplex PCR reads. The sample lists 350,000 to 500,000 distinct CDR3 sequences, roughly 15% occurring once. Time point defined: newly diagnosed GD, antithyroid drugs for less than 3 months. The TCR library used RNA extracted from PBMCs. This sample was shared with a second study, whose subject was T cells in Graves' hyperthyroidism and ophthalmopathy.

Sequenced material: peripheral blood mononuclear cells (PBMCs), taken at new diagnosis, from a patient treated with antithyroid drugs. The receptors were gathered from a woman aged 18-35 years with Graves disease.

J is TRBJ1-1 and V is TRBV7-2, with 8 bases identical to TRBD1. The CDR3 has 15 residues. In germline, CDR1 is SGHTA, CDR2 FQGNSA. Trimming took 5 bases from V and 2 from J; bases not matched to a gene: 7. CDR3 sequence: CASSQTGTGNTEAFF. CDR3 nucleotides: TGTGCCAGCAGCCAAACCGGGACAGGAAACACTGAAGCTTTCTTT.

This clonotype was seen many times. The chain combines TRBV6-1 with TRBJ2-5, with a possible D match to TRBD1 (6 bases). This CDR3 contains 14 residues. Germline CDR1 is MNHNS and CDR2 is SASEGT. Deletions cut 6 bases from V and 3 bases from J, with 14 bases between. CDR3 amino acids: CASRSPTGKETQYF. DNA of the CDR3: TGTGCCAGCAGATCGCCGACAGGCAAAGAGACCCAGTACTTC.

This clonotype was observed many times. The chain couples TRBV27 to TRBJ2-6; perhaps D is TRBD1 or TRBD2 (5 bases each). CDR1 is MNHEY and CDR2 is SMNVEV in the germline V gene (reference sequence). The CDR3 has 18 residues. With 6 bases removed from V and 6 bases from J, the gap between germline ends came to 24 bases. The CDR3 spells CASSPRASGPSSANVLTF. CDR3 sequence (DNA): TGTGCCAGCAGCCCCCGGGCCTCGGGACCGAGTTCGGCCAACGTCCTGACTTTC. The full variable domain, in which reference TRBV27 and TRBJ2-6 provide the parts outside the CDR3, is EAQVTQNPRYLITVTGKKLTVTCSQNMNHEYMSWYRQDPGLGLRQIYYSMNVEVTDKGDVPEGYKVSRKEKRNFPLILESPSPNQTSLYFCASSPRASGPSSANVLTFGAGSRLTVL.

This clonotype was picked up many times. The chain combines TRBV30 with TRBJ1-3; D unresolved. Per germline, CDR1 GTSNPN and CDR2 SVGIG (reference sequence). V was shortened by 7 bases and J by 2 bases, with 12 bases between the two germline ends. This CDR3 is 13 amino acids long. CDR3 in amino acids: CASTRYPGNTIYF. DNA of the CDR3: TGTGCCTCGACTCGCTATCCTGGAAACACCATATATTTT. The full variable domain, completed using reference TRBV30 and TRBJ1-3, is SQTIHQWPATLVQPVGSPLSLECTVEGTSNPNLYWYRQAAGRGLQLLFYSVGIGQISSEVPQNLSASRPQDRQFILSSKKLLLSDSGFYLCASTRYPGNTIYFGEGSWLTVV.

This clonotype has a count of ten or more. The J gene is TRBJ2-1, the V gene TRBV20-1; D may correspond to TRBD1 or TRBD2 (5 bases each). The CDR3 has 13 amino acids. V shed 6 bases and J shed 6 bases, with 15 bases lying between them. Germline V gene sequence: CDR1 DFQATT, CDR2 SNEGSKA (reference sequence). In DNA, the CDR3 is TGCAGTGCCGCTGGGATCGGGGCCAATGAGCAGTTCTTC. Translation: CSAAGIGANEQFF.

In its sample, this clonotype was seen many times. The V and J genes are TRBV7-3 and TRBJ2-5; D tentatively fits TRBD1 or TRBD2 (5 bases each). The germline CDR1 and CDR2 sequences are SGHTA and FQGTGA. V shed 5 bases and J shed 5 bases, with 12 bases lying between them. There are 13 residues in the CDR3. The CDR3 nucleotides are TGTGCCAGCAGCCTGGGACCGGGGGAGACCCAGTACTTC. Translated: CASSLGPGETQYF. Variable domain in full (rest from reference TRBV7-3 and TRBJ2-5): GAGVSQTPSNKVTEKGKYVELRCDPISGHTALYWYRQSLGQGPEFLIYFQGTGAADDSGLPNDRFFAVRPEGSVSTLKIQRTERGDSAVYLCASSLGPGETQYFGPGTRLLVL.

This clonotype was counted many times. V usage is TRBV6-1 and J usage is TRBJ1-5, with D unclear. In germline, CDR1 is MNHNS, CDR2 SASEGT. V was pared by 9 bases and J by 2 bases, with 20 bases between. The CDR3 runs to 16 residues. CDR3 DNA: TGTGCCAGTCGAATTAGTAGGTTGGACGGCAATCAGCCCCAGCATTTT. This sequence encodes CASRISRLDGNQPQHF.

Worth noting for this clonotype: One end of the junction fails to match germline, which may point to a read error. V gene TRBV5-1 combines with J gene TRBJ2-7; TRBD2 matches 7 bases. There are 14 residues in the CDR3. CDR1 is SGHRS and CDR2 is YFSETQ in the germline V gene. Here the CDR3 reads CASSPTSANYDQYF. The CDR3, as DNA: TGCGCCAGCAGCCCAACTAGCGCGAACTACGATCAGTACTTC.

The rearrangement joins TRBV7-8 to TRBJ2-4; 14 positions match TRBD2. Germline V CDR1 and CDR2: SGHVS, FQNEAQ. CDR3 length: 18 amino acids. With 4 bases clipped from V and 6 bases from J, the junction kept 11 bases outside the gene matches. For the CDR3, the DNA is TGTGCCAGCAGCTCCGGGACTAGCGGGAGCCGAAACCTAAACATTCAGTACTTC. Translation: CASSSGTSGSRNLNIQYF.

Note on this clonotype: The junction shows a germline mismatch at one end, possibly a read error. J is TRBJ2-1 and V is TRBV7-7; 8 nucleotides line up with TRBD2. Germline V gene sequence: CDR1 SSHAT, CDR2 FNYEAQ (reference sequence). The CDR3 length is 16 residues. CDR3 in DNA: TGTGCTAGCAGCAAAAGGACTAGCAGGTTCAACAATGAGCAGTTCTTC. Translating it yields CASSKRTSRFNNEQFF.

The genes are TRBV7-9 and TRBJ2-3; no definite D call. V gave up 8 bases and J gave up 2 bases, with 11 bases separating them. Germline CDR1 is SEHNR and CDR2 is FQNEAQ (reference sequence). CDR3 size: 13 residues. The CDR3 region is CASSEEITDTQYF. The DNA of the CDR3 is TGTGCCAGCTCCGAAGAAATCACAGATACGCAGTATTTT. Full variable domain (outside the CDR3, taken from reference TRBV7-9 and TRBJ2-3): DTGVSQNPRHKITKRGQNVTFRCDPISEHNRLYWYRQTLGQGPEFLTYFQNEAQLEKSRLLSDRFSAERPKGSFSTLEIQRTEQGDSAMYLCASSEEITDTQYFGPGTRLTVL.

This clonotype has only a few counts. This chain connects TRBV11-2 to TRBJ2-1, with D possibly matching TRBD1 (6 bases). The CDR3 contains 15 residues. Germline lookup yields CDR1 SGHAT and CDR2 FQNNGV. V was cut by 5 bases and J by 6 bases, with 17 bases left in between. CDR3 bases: TGTGCCAGCAGCCTCGACAGGCCATCCCTCAATGAGCAGTTCTTC. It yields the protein CASSLDRPSLNEQFF.

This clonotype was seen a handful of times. For the CDR3, the DNA is TGTGCCAGTAGTATTACAGGGGGCAATCAGCCCCAGCATTTT. This sequence encodes CASSITGGNQPQHF. The chain uses TRBV19 and TRBJ1-5; 7 positions match TRBD1. V was clipped by 3 bases and J by 2 bases; unmatched bases: 1. CDR3 length: 14 residues. Germline V gives CDR1 LNHDA, CDR2 SQIVND (reference sequence).

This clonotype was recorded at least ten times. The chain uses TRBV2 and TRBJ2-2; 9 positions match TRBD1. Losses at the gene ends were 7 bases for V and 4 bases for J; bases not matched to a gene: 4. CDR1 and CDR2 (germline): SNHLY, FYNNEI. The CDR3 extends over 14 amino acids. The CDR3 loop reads CASKGQGSTGELFF. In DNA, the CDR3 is TGTGCCAGCAAGGGACAGGGCAGCACCGGGGAGCTGTTTTTT.

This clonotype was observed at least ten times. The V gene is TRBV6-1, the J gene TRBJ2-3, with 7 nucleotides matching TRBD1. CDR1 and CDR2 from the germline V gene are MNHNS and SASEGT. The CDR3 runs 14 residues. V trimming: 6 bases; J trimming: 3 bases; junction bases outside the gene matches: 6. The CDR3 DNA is TGTGCCAGCAGACAAGACAGGGTGACAGATACGCAGTATTTT. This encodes CASRQDRVTDTQYF.

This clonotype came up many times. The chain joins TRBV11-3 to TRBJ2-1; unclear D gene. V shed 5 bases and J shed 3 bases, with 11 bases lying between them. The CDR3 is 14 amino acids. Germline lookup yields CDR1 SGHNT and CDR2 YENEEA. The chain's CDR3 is CASSPENGYNEQFF. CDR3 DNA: TGTGCCAGCAGCCCTGAGAACGGCTACAATGAGCAGTTCTTC.

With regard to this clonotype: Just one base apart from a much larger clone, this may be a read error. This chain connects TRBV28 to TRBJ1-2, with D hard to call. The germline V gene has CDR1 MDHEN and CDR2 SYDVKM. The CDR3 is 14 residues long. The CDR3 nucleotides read TGTGTCAGCAGTTTTCGGGGTCAGTCGGTCGGCTACACCTTC. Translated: CVSSFRGQSVGYTF.

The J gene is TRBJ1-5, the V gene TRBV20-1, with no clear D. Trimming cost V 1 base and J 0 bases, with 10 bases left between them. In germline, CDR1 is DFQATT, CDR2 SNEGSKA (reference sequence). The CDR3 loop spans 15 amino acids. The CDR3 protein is CSARGEEYSNQPQHF. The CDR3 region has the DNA TGCAGTGCTAGAGGGGAGGAGTATAGCAATCAGCCCCAGCATTTT.

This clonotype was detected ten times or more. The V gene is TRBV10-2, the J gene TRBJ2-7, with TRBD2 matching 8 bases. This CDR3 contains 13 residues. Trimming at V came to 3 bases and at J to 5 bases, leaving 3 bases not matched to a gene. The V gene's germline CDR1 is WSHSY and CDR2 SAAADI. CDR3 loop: CASSDGAGDEQYF. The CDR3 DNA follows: TGCGCCAGCAGTGACGGAGCGGGAGACGAGCAGTACTTC.

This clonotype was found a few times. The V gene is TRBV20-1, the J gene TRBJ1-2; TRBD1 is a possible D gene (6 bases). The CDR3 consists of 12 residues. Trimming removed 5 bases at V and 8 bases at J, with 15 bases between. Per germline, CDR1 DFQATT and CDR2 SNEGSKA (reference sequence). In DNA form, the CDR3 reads TGCAGTGCTTGGGGGGGCTTTCGGGGCTACACCTTC. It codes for CSAWGGFRGYTF.

CDR3 in amino acids: CSARDKVKGSLYGYTF. DNA of the CDR3: TGCAGTGCTAGAGATAAAGTTAAGGGCTCCCTCTATGGCTACACCTTC. This chain joins TRBV20-1 and TRBJ1-2, with no clear D. This CDR3 is built from 16 residues. V was clipped by 0 bases and J by 4 bases, with 18 bases between them. Germline lookup yields CDR1 DFQATT and CDR2 SNEGSKA (reference sequence).